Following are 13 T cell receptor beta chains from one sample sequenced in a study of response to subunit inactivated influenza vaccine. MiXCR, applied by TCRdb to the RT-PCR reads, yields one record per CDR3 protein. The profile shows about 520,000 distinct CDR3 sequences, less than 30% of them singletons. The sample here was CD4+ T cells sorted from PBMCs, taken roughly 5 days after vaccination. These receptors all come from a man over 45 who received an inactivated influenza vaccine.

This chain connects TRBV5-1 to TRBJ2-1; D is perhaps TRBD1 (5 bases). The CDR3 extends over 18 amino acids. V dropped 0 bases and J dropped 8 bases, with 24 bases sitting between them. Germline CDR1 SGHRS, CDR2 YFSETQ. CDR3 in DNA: TGCGCCAGCAGCTTGGTTTTCGCACAAAGGACAAGGGGCGATGAGCAGTTCTTC. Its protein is CASSLVFAQRTRGDEQFF.

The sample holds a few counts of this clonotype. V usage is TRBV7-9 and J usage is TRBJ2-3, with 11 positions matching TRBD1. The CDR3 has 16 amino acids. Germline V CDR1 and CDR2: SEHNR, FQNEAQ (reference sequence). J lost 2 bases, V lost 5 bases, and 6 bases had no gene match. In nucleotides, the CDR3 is TGTGCCAGCAGCCGACGGGACAGGGGGAACACAGATACGCAGTATTTT. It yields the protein CASSRRDRGNTDTQYF.

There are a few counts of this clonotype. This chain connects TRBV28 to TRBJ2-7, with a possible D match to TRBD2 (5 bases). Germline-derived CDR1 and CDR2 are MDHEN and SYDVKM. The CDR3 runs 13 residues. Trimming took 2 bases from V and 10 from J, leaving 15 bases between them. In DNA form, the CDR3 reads TGTGCCAGCAGTTTAAAGCTAGCCCGACAACAGTACTTC. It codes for CASSLKLARQQYF.

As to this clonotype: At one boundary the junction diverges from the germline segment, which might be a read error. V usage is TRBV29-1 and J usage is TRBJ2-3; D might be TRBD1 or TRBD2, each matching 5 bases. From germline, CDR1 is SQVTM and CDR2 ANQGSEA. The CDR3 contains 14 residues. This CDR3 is CSIETRGWSDTQYF. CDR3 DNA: TGCAGCATTGAAACCCGGGGCTGGTCAGATACGCAGTATTTT.

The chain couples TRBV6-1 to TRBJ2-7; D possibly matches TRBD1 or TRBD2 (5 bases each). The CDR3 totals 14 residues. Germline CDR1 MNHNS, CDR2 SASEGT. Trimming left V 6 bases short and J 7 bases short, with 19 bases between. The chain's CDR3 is CASRPTGAVGEQYF. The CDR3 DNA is TGTGCCAGCAGGCCTACCGGGGCCGTCGGTGAGCAGTACTTC.

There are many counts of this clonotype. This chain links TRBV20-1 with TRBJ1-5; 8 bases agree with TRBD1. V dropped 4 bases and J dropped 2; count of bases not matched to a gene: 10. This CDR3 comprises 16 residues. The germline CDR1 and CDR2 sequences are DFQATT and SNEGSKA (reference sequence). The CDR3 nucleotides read TGCAGTGCTAACCCCACAGGGGGTATACGCAATCAGCCCCAGCATTTT. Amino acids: CSANPTGGIRNQPQHF.

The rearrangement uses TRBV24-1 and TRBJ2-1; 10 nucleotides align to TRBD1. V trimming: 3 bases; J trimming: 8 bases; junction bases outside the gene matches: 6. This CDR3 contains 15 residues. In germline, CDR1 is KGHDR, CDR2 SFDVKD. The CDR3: CATSDPGQGVYEQFF. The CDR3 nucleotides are TGTGCCACCAGTGATCCCGGACAGGGGGTATATGAGCAGTTCTTC.

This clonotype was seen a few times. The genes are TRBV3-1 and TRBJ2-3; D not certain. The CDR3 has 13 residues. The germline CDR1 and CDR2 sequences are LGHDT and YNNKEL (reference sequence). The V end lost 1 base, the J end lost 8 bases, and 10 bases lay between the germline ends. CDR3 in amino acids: CASSQVSTATQYF. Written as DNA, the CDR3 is TGTGCCAGCAGCCAAGTGTCGACGGCTACGCAGTATTTT.

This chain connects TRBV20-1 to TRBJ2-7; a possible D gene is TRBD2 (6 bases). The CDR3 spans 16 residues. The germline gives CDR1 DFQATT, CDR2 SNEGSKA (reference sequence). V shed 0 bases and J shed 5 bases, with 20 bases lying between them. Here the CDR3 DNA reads TGCAGTGCTAGAGAAGGCAGCGGGCGAGCTTGGAACGAGCAGTACTTC. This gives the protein CSAREGSGRAWNEQYF.

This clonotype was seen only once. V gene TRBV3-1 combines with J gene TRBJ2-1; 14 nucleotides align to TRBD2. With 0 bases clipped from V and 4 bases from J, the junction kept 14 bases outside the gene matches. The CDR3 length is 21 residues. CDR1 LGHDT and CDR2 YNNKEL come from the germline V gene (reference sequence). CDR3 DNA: TGTGCCAGCAGCCAAGATAGTTGGGAGACTAGCGGGAGGGCCTTTTACAATGAGCAGTTCTTC. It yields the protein CASSQDSWETSGRAFYNEQFF.

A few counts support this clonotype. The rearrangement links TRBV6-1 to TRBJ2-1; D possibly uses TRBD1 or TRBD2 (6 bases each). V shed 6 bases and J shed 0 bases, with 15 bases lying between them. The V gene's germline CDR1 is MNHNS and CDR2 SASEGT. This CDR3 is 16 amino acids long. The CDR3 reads CASSRVGGSSYNEQFF. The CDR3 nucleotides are TGTGCCAGCAGCCGGGTAGGGGGGAGCTCCTACAATGAGCAGTTCTTC.

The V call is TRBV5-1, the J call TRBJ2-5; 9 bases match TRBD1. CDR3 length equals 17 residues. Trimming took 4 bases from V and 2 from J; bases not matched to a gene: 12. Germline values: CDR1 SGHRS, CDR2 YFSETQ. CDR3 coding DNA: TGCGCCAGCAGCCCGTTTGTGGGGGGACAGGGTCAAGAGACCCAGTACTTC. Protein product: CASSPFVGGQGQETQYF.

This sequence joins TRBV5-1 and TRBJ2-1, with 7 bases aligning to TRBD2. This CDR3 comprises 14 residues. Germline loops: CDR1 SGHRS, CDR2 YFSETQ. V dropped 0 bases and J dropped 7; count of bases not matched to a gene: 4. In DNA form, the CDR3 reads TGCGCCAGCAGCTTGGTAGCGGGTTTGAATGAGCAGTTCTTC. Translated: CASSLVAGLNEQFF.